This T cell receptor beta chain was sequenced during a study of blood T cell repertoires in COVID-19. For the study at large: Acute-phase and convalescent COVID-19 samples originated in the United States, Italy and Spain. PBMCs, B-cell-depleted T cells, or T cells provided the cDNA or gDNA that made up the material.

Per the authors' pipeline: The authors estimated nucleated cell counts from reference gene primer amplification. Profiled with immunoSEQ multiplex PCR; TCRdb holds only in-frame clones, not every one. V, J and clone size are taken as reported in that table, and D and trimming were inferred from the DNA itself. The data hold approximately 97,000 clones, with 75% to 95% observed a single time. CDR1 and CDR2 (germline): MNHEY, SVGAGI. This CDR3 is 14 amino acids long. V lost 5 bases and J 13 bases, leaving 21 bases between the germline ends. The chain links TRBV6-5 to TRBJ2-1; D may be TRBD1 (6 bases). The source of this sequence is a man between 18 and 29 years old with acute or convalescent COVID-19. Sequenced input: peripheral blood. The CDR3 bases are TGTGCCAGCAGTCCCGGGACAATCCCCGACAATCAGTTCTTC. This gives the protein CASSPGTIPDNQFF.